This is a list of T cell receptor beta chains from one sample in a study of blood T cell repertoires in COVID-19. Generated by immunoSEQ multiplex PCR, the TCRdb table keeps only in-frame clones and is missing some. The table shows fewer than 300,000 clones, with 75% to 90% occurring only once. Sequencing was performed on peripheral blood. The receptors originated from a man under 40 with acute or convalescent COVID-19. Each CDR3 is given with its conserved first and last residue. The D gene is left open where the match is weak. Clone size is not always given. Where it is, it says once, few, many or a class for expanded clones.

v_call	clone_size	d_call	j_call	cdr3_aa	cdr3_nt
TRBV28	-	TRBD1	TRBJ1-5	CASRVLTGVNQPQHF	TGTGCCAGCAGAGTTTTGACAGGGGTAAATCAGCCCCAGCATTTT
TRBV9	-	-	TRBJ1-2	CASSSRVDANYGYTF	TGTGCCAGCAGCTCCCGGGTTGACGCGAACTATGGCTACACCTTC
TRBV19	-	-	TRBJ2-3	CASKERAITDTQYF	TGTGCCAGTAAGGAGAGGGCTATCACAGATACGCAGTATTTT
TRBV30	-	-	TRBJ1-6	CAWIQHANNSPLHF	TGTGCCTGGATTCAACATGCCAATAATTCACCCCTCCACTTT
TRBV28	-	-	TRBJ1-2	CASMALGGYTF	TGTGCCAGCATGGCTCTCGGGGGCTACACCTTC
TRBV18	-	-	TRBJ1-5	CASSDLGGQNQPQHF	TGTGCCAGCTCCGACCTCGGAGGGCAAAATCAGCCCCAGCATTTT
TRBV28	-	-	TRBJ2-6	CASSRGGSGANVLTF	TGTGCCAGCAGCCGCGGAGGATCTGGGGCCAACGTCCTGACTTTC
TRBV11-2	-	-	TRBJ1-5	CASSPGQLGFNQPQHF	TGTGCCAGCAGCCCCGGACAGCTAGGTTTCAATCAGCCCCAGCATTTT
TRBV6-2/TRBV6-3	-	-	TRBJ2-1	CASSPRRGLRQFF	TGTGCCAGCAGTCCCCGTAGGGGGTTACGGCAGTTCTTC
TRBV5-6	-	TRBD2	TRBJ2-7	CASSLWGLASQAYEQYF	TGTGCCAGCAGCTTGTGGGGACTAGCCTCCCAGGCCTACGAGCAGTACTTC
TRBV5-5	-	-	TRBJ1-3	CASSHRRVSSSGNTIYF	TGTGCCAGCAGCCACCGCAGGGTCTCCTCTTCTGGAAACACCATATATTTT
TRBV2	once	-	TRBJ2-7	CASSVERSYEQYF	TGTGCCAGCAGTGTAGAGAGGTCCTACGAGCAGTACTTC
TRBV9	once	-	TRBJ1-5	CASSAGSGPNQPQHF	TGTGCCAGCAGCGCAGGGTCAGGACCCAATCAGCCCCAGCATTTT
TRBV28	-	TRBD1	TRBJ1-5	CASGYTGGPNQPQHF	TGTGCCAGCGGTTATACAGGGGGTCCAAATCAGCCCCAGCATTTT
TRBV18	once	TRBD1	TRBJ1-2	CASSPATGSGGYTF	TGTGCCAGCTCACCAGCGACAGGGTCGGGTGGCTACACCTTC
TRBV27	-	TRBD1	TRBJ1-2	CASSRTGDYGYTF	TGTGCCAGCAGCCGGACAGGGGACTATGGCTACACCTTC
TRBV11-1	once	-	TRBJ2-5	CASRSQETQYF	TGTGCCAGCAGGAGCCAAGAGACCCAGTACTTC
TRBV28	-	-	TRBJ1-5	CASRQGLSDQPQHF	TGTGCCAGCAGACAGGGCCTGTCCGATCAGCCCCAGCATTTT
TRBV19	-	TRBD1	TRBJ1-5	CASEHWSQAGGSNQPQHF	TGTGCCAGTGAGCATTGGTCACAGGCAGGGGGTAGCAATCAGCCCCAGCATTTT
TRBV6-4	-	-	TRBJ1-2	CASSDSVWAASDGYTF	TGTGCCAGCAGTGACTCGGTGTGGGCAGCCTCTGATGGCTACACCTTC
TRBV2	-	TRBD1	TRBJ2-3	CASSSPGQGLREIDTQYF	TGTGCCAGCAGTTCTCCGGGACAGGGCTTAAGGGAGATAGATACGCAGTATTTT
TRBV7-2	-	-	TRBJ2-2	CASSPGIYTGELFF	TGTGCCAGCAGCCCCGGGATTTACACCGGGGAGCTGTTTTTT
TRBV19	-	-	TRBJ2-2	CASSPRRQNTGELFF	TGTGCCAGTAGTCCCCGCCGACAGAACACCGGGGAGCTGTTTTTT
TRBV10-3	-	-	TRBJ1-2	CAIAGSNSPYGYTF	TGTGCCATCGCCGGTTCGAATAGCCCTTATGGCTACACCTTC
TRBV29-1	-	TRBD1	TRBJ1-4	CSVAGGEKLFF	TGCAGCGTGGCAGGGGGTGAAAAACTGTTTTTT
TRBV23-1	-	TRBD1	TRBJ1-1	CASKARTGGGTEAFF	TGCGCCAGCAAGGCTCGGACAGGGGGAGGGACTGAAGCTTTCTTT
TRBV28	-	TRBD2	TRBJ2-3	CASGRAVDTQYF	TGTGCCAGCGGGAGGGCCGTAGATACGCAGTATTTT
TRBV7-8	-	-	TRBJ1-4	CASSWSTGRNEKLFF	TGTGCCAGCAGCTGGTCGACAGGCCGTAATGAAAAACTGTTTTTT
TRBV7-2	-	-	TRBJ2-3	CASSLGGGFRDTQYF	TGTGCCAGCAGCTTAGGCGGGGGCTTCCGGGATACGCAGTATTTT
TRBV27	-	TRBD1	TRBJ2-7	CASSLRGPSYEQYF	TGTGCCAGCAGTTTAAGGGGGCCCTCCTACGAGCAGTACTTC
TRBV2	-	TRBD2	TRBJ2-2	CASGTGGATGELFF	TGTGCCAGTGGGACGGGGGGGGCCACCGGGGAGCTGTTTTTT
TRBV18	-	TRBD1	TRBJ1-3	CASSPPAGGAGNTIYF	TGTGCCAGCTCACCACCGGCAGGGGGAGCTGGAAACACCATATATTTT
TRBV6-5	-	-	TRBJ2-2	CASSPPAGLGELFF	TGTGCCAGCAGCCCCCCCGCGGGCTTGGGGGAGCTGTTTTTT
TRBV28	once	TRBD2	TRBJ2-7	CASSPTGATSGGLSSYEQYF	TGTGCCAGCAGTCCTACGGGGGCGACTAGCGGGGGGCTGAGCTCCTACGAGCAGTACTTC
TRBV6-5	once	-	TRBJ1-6	CASLKTASYNSPLHF	TGTGCCAGCCTTAAGACAGCCTCCTATAATTCACCCCTCCACTTT
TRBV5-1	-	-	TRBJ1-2	CASSLGQGYYGYTF	TGCGCCAGCAGCTTGGGGCAGGGCTACTATGGCTACACCTTC
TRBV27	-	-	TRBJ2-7	CASSTRDSPREQYF	TGTGCCAGCAGTACCAGGGACTCCCCAAGGGAGCAGTACTTC
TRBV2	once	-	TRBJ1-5	CAPEVCLLISNQPQHF	TGTGCCCCAGAGGTCTGCCTTCTTATAAGCAATCAGCCCCAGCATTTT
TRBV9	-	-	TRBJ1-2	CASSGGQDYGYTF	TGTGCCAGCAGCGGGGGACAAGACTATGGCTACACCTTC
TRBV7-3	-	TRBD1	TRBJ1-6	CASSRQGIDSPLHF	TGTGCCAGCAGCCGACAGGGAATCGATTCACCCCTCCACTTT
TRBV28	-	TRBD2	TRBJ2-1	CASSLWASGTNEQFF	TGTGCCAGCAGTTTATGGGCTAGCGGCACCAATGAGCAGTTCTTC
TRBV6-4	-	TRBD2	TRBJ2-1	CASSAIAGSSYNEQFF	TGTGCCAGCAGTGCCATAGCGGGGAGCTCCTACAATGAGCAGTTCTTC
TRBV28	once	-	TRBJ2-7	CASSLPIGGGPYEQYF	TGTGCCAGCAGTCTCCCCATTGGGGGCGGACCCTACGAGCAGTACTTC
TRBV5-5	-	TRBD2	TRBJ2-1	CASSLASGSLGNEQFF	TGTGCCAGCAGCTTGGCTAGCGGGAGTTTGGGGAATGAGCAGTTCTTC
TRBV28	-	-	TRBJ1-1	CASPSSGGTEAFF	TGTGCCAGTCCGAGTTCAGGTGGGACTGAAGCTTTCTTT
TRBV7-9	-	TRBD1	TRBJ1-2	CASSQKQTGDYGYTF	TGTGCCAGCAGCCAGAAACAGACAGGGGACTATGGCTACACCTTC
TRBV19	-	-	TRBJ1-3	CASSPIFRTYSGNTIYF	TGTGCCAGTAGCCCCATTTTCAGGACTTACTCTGGAAACACCATATATTTT
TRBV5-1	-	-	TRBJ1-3	CASSLDIAGNTIYF	TGCGCCAGCAGCCTGGACATCGCCGGAAACACCATATATTTT
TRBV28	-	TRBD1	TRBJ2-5	CASSRTDRETQYF	TGTGCCAGCAGCCGCACGGACAGGGAGACCCAGTACTTC
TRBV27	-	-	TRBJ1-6	CASSLQGSSPLHF	TGTGCCAGCAGTTTGCAGGGGAGTTCACCCCTCCACTTT
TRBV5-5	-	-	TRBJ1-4	CASSLTATNEKLFF	TGTGCCAGCAGCTTGACAGCAACTAATGAAAAACTGTTTTTT
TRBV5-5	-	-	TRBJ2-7	CASSVGVSYEQYF	TGTGCCAGCAGTGTTGGAGTCTCCTACGAGCAGTACTTC
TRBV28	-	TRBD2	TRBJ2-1	CATIPGGDYNEQFF	TGTGCTACGATCCCGGGGGGAGACTACAATGAGCAGTTCTTC